The 18 T cell receptor beta chains in this list originate from one sample, sequenced in a study of shared clonotypes between healthy human individuals. Repertoires were generated with immunoSEQ multiplex PCR, while TCRdb's copy carries only in-frame clones and drops some. The table records 150,000 to 200,000 clones, 85% to 95% of them present only once. The sequenced sample was naive CD4+ T cells sorted from blood. Subset described: CD45RA+ positively selected. These receptors all come from a woman in her 30s in good health.

V usage is TRBV10-2 and J usage is TRBJ1-4; D unresolved. V was pared by 7 bases and J by 0 bases, with 9 bases between. The CDR3 consists of 14 residues. Germline CDR1 and CDR2: WSHSY and SAAADI. CDR3 residues: CASTRMATNEKLFF. For the CDR3, the DNA is TGCGCCAGCACCAGAATGGCAACTAATGAAAAACTGTTTTTT.

The chain combines TRBV7-9 with TRBJ2-3; tentative D call: TRBD2 (6 bases). This CDR3 comprises 15 residues. The germline CDR1 and CDR2 sequences are SEHNR and FQNEAQ (reference sequence). The V gene lost 0 bases and the J gene lost 3 bases, with 10 bases spanning the gap. The CDR3 loop reads CASSLARGRTDTQYF. Written as DNA, the CDR3 is TGTGCCAGCAGCTTAGCTCGGGGGAGAACAGATACGCAGTATTTT.

The V call is TRBV18, the J call TRBJ2-1; no reliable D call. Germline CDR1 is KGHSH and CDR2 is LQKENI. The CDR3 length is 13 residues. Trimming removed 5 bases from V and 4 bases from J, with 9 bases in between. CDR3 DNA sequence: TGTGCCAGCTCAGAGTCCGAGTACAATGAGCAGTTCTTC. Translation gives CASSESEYNEQFF.

The chain links TRBV27 to TRBJ2-1, with D perhaps matching TRBD1 (7 bases). The germline V and J ends were trimmed by 1 base and 4 bases, with 17 bases remaining between them. The CDR3 loop spans 17 amino acids. Per the germline V gene, CDR1 is MNHEY and CDR2 is SMNVEV (reference sequence). The CDR3 region is CASSLYNRGAGYNEQFF. The CDR3 bases are TGTGCCAGCAGTTTATATAACAGGGGCGCGGGGTACAATGAGCAGTTCTTC.

The chain is built from TRBV10-1 and TRBJ2-1; possibly TRBD2 for D (6 bases). CDR1 WNHNN and CDR2 SYGVQD come from the germline V gene (reference sequence). V lost 2 bases and J 7 bases, leaving 15 bases between the germline ends. The CDR3 runs 15 residues. The CDR3: CASSELLAGLNEQFF. DNA for the CDR3: TGCGCCAGCAGTGAGCTGCTGGCGGGGCTTAATGAGCAGTTCTTC.

This rearrangement joins TRBV2 to TRBJ1-4; D unresolved. The CDR3 loop spans 13 amino acids. Germline CDR1 reads SNHLY; CDR2 reads FYNNEI. CDR3 sequence: CATGETFYEKLFF. In nucleotides, the CDR3 is TGTGCGACCGGAGAGACGTTTTATGAAAAACTGTTTTTT.

The chain joins TRBV18 to TRBJ2-1; 8 bases are shared with TRBD1. The germline CDR1 and CDR2 sequences are KGHSH and LQKENI. The CDR3 loop spans 18 amino acids. V shed 6 bases, J shed 14 bases, and the junction held 27 bases outside the gene matches. The CDR3 DNA follows: TGTGCCAGCTCGCAGACATGGACAGGGCCAAAAAATCCAATTTATAAGTTCTTC. Translated, it gives CASSQTWTGPKNPIYKFF. Together with reference TRBV18 and TRBJ2-1, the CDR3 gives the full variable domain: NAGVMQNPRHLVRRRGQEARLRCSPMKGHSHVYWYRQLPEEGLKFMVYLQKENIIDESGMPKERFSAEFPKEGPSILRIQQVVRGDSAAYFCASSQTWTGPKNPIYKFFGPGTRLTVL.

This chain connects TRBV28 to TRBJ2-5; D may be TRBD1 or TRBD2 (5 bases each). CDR1 and CDR2 from the germline V gene are MDHEN and SYDVKM. Trimming pared 4 bases from V and 11 bases from J, leaving 20 bases between. The CDR3 loop spans 14 amino acids. CDR3 nucleotides: TGTGCCAGCAGTTCCGGGACCGAAGTGCGTGAGCAGTACTTC. This encodes CASSSGTEVREQYF.

This clone was recorded only once. V usage is TRBV7-8 and J usage is TRBJ2-5, with D possibly matching TRBD1 (6 bases). The tail of the sequence fits TRBJ2-7 better, so the J call may be wrong. Per the germline V gene, CDR1 is SGHVS and CDR2 is FQNEAQ. The CDR3 sequence is 15 residues long. This CDR3 reads CASSLAGTRAYEQYF. In DNA, the CDR3 is TGTGCCAGCAGCTTGGCCGGGACACGGGCCTACGAGCAGTACTTC.

The chain carries TRBV19 and TRBJ1-3, with D possibly TRBD1 on 6 matching bases. In germline, CDR1 is LNHDA, CDR2 SQIVND (reference sequence). Trimming removed 3 bases at V and 0 bases at J, with 15 bases between. This CDR3 region has 17 residues. The CDR3 loop reads CASSIPDRKISGNTIYF. CDR3 DNA: TGTGCCAGTAGTATCCCGGACAGAAAGATCTCTGGAAACACCATATATTTT.

The chain joins TRBV18 to TRBJ2-3; D unclear. V lost 0 bases, J lost 1 base, and 5 bases lay in between. The CDR3 is 14 amino acids. Germline-derived CDR1 and CDR2 are KGHSH and LQKENI. CDR3 bases: TGTGCCAGCTCACCACCCCCGGGCACAGATACGCAGTATTTT. Its translation is CASSPPPGTDTQYF.

J is TRBJ1-5 and V is TRBV7-2; no definite D call. Germline CDR1 is SGHTA and CDR2 is FQGNSA. V was shortened by 1 base and J by 5 bases, with 12 bases between the two germline ends. This CDR3 comprises 15 residues. CDR3 nucleotides: TGTGCCAGCAGCTTAGAAAGCAGGAGTTATCAGCCCCAGCATTTT. Its protein is CASSLESRSYQPQHF.

This rearrangement joins TRBV28 to TRBJ2-7, with 10 nucleotides matching TRBD1. This CDR3 has 15 residues. J lost 6 bases, V lost 8 bases, and 13 bases had no gene match. The germline CDR1 and CDR2 sequences are MDHEN and SYDVKM. CDR3 sequence (DNA): TGTGCCAGCTCCCTACCGGGGACAGGGGCCTTCGAGCAGTACTTC. Translation: CASSLPGTGAFEQYF.

The CDR3 spells CASSWASGTKSYEQYF. The CDR3 DNA sequence: TGTGCCAGCAGCTGGGCTTCCGGGACAAAATCCTACGAGCAGTACTTC. The chain links TRBV7-8 to TRBJ2-7; D is perhaps TRBD1 (6 bases). Germline CDR1 and CDR2: SGHVS and FQNEAQ. This CDR3 has 16 residues. V lost 4 bases, J lost 1 base, and 17 bases lay in between.

The V call is TRBV28, the J call TRBJ1-1, with a possible D match to TRBD1 (5 bases). V gave up 0 bases and J gave up 1 base, with 12 bases separating them. Germline V lookup: CDR1 MDHEN, CDR2 SYDVKM. The CDR3 is 16 amino acids. CDR3 sequence: CASSLWVGTGNTEAFF. CDR3 bases: TGTGCCAGCAGTTTATGGGTCGGGACGGGGAACACTGAAGCTTTCTTT.

The J gene is TRBJ2-5, the V gene TRBV9, with TRBD1 identical over 8 bases. The J call may be incorrect, as the DNA end agrees better with TRBJ2-7. Germline values: CDR1 SGDLS, CDR2 YYNGEE. The CDR3 is made up of 14 amino acids. CDR3 nucleotides: TGTGCCAGCAGCGTCGGACAGGGAGGCTACGAGCAGTACTTC. Its translation is CASSVGQGGYEQYF.

The chain's CDR3 is CASSLEGGGYYEQYF. CDR3 DNA sequence: TGTGCCAGCAGCTTAGAAGGTGGCGGTTACTACGAGCAGTACTTC. This chain joins TRBV7-2 and TRBJ2-5; unclear D gene. The J call may not be correct, given that the DNA end is closer to TRBJ2-7. CDR3 length: 15 amino acids. From germline, CDR1 is SGHTA and CDR2 FQGNSA.

This chain connects TRBV19 to TRBJ2-7; the match to TRBD1 covers 7 bases. V lost 4 bases, J lost 6 bases, and 9 bases stayed unmatched. This CDR3 is built from 14 residues. The germline CDR1 and CDR2 sequences are LNHDA and SQIVND (reference sequence). This CDR3 is CASSKGTASGEQYF. CDR3 bases: TGTGCCAGTAGTAAGGGGACAGCTTCAGGCGAGCAGTACTTC. Full variable domain (missing parts from reference TRBV19 and TRBJ2-7): DGGITQSPKYLFRKEGQNVTLSCEQNLNHDAMYWYRQDPGQGLRLIYYSQIVNDFQKGDIAEGYSVSREKKESFPLTVTSAQKNPTAFYLCASSKGTASGEQYFGPGTRLTVT.